Listed below are T cell receptor beta chains from one sample, sequenced in a study of blood T cell repertoires in COVID-19. The data were produced by immunoSEQ multiplex PCR, yet TCRdb's version contains in-frame clones alone and is incomplete. The data show about 75,000 clones, around 72% seen once. Specimen: peripheral blood. These receptors originate from a human donor with acute or convalescent COVID-19. The donor label of this sample is uncertain. Each CDR3 is given with its conserved first and last residue. The order of the fields is J gene, V gene, D gene, clone size, CDR3 DNA, CDR3 protein. A D gene is named only where the DNA matches it firmly. Expanded clones are given a class, and other clones once, few, many or no size at all.

TRBJ2-1 TRBV5-4 . . TGTGCCAGCAGCTTGGCCAACAATGAGCAGTTCTTC CASSLANNEQFF
TRBJ2-5 TRBV19 TRBD1 . TGTGCCAGTAGTGCCCTGCGGACAGGACAGGGAGAGACCCAGTACTTC CASSALRTGQGETQYF
TRBJ1-5 TRBV19 . . TGTGCCAGTAGTCCGCCGTGGGGTAATAGCGGCAATCAGCCCCAGCATTTT CASSPPWGNSGNQPQHF
TRBJ1-5 TRBV2 . . TGTGCCAGCAGTCCAGGGTCAAATCAGCCCCAGCATTTT CASSPGSNQPQHF
TRBJ1-1 TRBV3-1/TRBV3-2 . . TGTGCCAGCAGCCAAGACGTATGGGGAGCCAACACTGAAGCTTTCTTT CASSQDVWGANTEAFF
TRBJ2-3 TRBV7-2 . . TGTGCCAGCAGCTTAATCCTAGCGTTTACAGATACGCAGTATTTT CASSLILAFTDTQYF
TRBJ1-4 TRBV4-1 . few TGCGCCAGCAGCCAAGGTATAAATGAAAAACTGTTTTTT CASSQGINEKLFF
TRBJ1-4 TRBV5-4 . . TGTGCCAGCAGCTCGGGACATGCAACTAATGAAAAACTGTTTTTT CASSSGHATNEKLFF
TRBJ2-7 TRBV28 TRBD1 . TGTGCCACTATCCTCCGGACAGGGGACGAGCAGTACTTC CATILRTGDEQYF
TRBJ2-1 TRBV6-5 TRBD1 once TGTGCCAGCTATAACAGGGGGACCTACAATGAGCAGTTCTTC CASYNRGTYNEQFF
TRBJ2-3 TRBV19 TRBD2 . TGTGCCAGTAGTCCCCGGGGGGGCCTTGATACGCAGTATTTT CASSPRGGLDTQYF
TRBJ2-1 TRBV4-1 TRBD2 . TGCGCCAGCAGCGACGAGCGGGAGGGGACCTACAATGAGCAGTTCTTC CASSDEREGTYNEQFF
TRBJ1-6 TRBV5-1 TRBD1 . TGCGCCAGCAGCTTGGCGGTTGGGACAGCTCCTTCACCCCTCCACTTT CASSLAVGTAPSPLHF
TRBJ1-5 TRBV6-2/TRBV6-3 TRBD1 few TGTGCCAGCAGTATAGGGGGCTGGAGAAGCAATCAGCCCCAGCATTTT CASSIGGWRSNQPQHF
TRBJ2-1 TRBV6-5 . . TGTGCCAGCAGTTACAGGGGTTATGAGCAGTTCTTC CASSYRGYEQFF
TRBJ1-2 TRBV6-5 . once TGTGCCAGCAGTTACGGGCGGGTCTATGGCTACACCTTC CASSYGRVYGYTF
TRBJ1-5 TRBV11-2 . . TGTGCCAGCAGCTTAGGGGTTACAGGGATGCAGCCCCAGCATTTT CASSLGVTGMQPQHF
TRBJ2-3 TRBV7-9 . . TGTGCCAGCAGCTCCCTGGGAGGTACAGATACGCAGTATTTT CASSSLGGTDTQYF
TRBJ2-5 TRBV20-1 . once TGCAGTGGAGGTCAGCAAGAGACCCAGTACTTC CSGGQQETQYF
TRBJ2-7 TRBV7-2 TRBD1 . TGTGCCAGCAGCCTAACCAAGGACAGGGCGCTCGAGCAGTACTTC CASSLTKDRALEQYF
TRBJ2-3 TRBV24-1 TRBD1 many TGTGCCACCAGTGATCCACAACCGGGACAGACCACAGATACGCAGTATTTT CATSDPQPGQTTDTQYF
TRBJ1-4 TRBV7-9 . . TGTGCCAGCAGCGTGTGGGGGGGTGAAAAACTGTTTTTT CASSVWGGEKLFF
TRBJ1-2 TRBV30 . few TGTGCCTGGAGGATGAACAGGGACCACTATGGCTACACCTTC CAWRMNRDHYGYTF
TRBJ1-1 TRBV5-1 TRBD1 few TGCGCCAGCAGCCCGGGACAGGGGGGAGACATGAACACTGAAGCTTTCTTT CASSPGQGGDMNTEAFF
TRBJ1-2 TRBV29-1 . . TGCAGCGTTGCAGGGGAAGGCAAATATGGCTACACCTTC CSVAGEGKYGYTF